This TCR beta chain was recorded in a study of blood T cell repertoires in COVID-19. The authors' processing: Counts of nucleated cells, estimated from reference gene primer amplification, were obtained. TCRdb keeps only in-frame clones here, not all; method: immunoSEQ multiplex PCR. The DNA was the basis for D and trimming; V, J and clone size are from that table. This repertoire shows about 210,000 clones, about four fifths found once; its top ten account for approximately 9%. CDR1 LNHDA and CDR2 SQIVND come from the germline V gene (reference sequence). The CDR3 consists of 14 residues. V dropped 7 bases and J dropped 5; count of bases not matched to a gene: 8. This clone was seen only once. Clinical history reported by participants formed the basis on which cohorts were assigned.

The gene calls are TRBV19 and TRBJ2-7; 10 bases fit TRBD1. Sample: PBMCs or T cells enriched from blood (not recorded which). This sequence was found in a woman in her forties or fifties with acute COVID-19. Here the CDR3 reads CASTPGTGVNEQYF. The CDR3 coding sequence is TGTGCCAGTACCCCCGGGACAGGGGTGAACGAGCAGTACTTC.